The clone carrying this T cell receptor beta chain was observed a single time. CDR3 length equals 15 residues. Trimming took off 4 bases at V and 4 bases at J, with 16 bases between the two ends. Looked up from germline, CDR1 is SEHNR and CDR2 is FQNEAQ (reference sequence). Repertoires were generated with immunoSEQ multiplex PCR, while TCRdb's copy carries only in-frame clones and drops some. Of 150,000 to 200,000 clones in the sample, around 87% are singletons; the top ten hold 20% to 25%. The sample comes from a study of blood T cell repertoires in COVID-19. The chain carries TRBV7-9 and TRBJ2-5; possible D gene TRBD1, 5 bases. The source material was PBMCs or T cells enriched from blood (not recorded which). This receptor was obtained from a woman in her thirties or forties in a cohort exposed to, infected with or recovered from COVID-19 (not recorded which). Written as DNA, the CDR3 is TGTGCCAGCAGCTATGACAGACTGTATGGAGAGACCCAGTACTTC. Amino acids: CASSYDRLYGETQYF.